The 26 T cell receptor beta chains below come from one sample, sequenced in a study of cytomegalovirus exposure and HLA in healthy donors. Primers for the PCR totalled 60 Vbeta and 13 Jbeta. Profiled with immunoSEQ multiplex PCR; TCRdb holds only in-frame clones, not every one. The table lists about 67,000 clones, approximately 67% of them singletons. Sequenced material: PBMCs. Receptors originate from a woman in her twenties or thirties in good health and CMV-seronegative.

This clone has only a few counts. This chain uses TRBV6-6 with TRBJ1-3; no reliable D call. The V end lost 6 bases, the J end lost 0 bases, and 12 bases lay between the germline ends. The CDR3 runs to 15 residues. Germline assignment: CDR1 MNHNY and CDR2 SVGAGI (reference sequence). CDR3 in amino acids: CASSPGLSSGNTIYF. The CDR3, as DNA: TGTGCCAGCAGCCCCGGACTCTCCTCTGGAAACACCATATATTTT.

The CDR3 region is CASSPDRGREAFF. The CDR3 nucleotides are TGTGCCAGCAGCCCGGACAGGGGGCGCGAAGCTTTCTTT. V and J are TRBV5-4 and TRBJ1-1, with 11 bases matching TRBD1. The CDR3 has 13 amino acids. With V trimmed by 4 bases and J by 8 bases, 4 bases remained unmatched. Germline CDR1 and CDR2: SGHNT and YYREEE (reference sequence).

The chain uses TRBV9 and TRBJ2-3; 12 bases match TRBD2. The V and J ends lost 0 bases and 5 bases, in that order; junction bases with no gene match: 7. This CDR3 is 17 amino acids long. Per the germline V gene, CDR1 is SGDLS and CDR2 is YYNGEE. CDR3 region: CASSVGASGGVRDTQYF. The CDR3 DNA is TGTGCCAGCAGCGTAGGTGCTAGCGGGGGGGTCAGAGATACGCAGTATTTT.

This chain joins TRBV19 and TRBJ1-2; 7 nucleotides agree with TRBD1. With V trimmed by 4 bases and J by 8 bases, 4 bases remained unmatched. The CDR3 covers 12 residues. Germline loops: CDR1 LNHDA, CDR2 SQIVND (reference sequence). Here the CDR3 DNA reads TGTGCCAGTAGTAAGGACAGGAGCGGCTACACCTTC. This codes for CASSKDRSGYTF. Complete variable domain (other parts from reference TRBV19 and TRBJ1-2): DGGITQSPKYLFRKEGQNVTLSCEQNLNHDAMYWYRQDPGQGLRLIYYSQIVNDFQKGDIAEGYSVSREKKESFPLTVTSAQKNPTAFYLCASSKDRSGYTFGSGTRLTVV.

This clone has a handful of counts. One junction end does not reproduce the germline sequence, and a read error may be involved. The V and J genes are TRBV10-3 and TRBJ1-2; 9 bases map to TRBD1. The CDR3 runs to 14 residues. Per germline, CDR1 ENHRY and CDR2 SYGVKD. CDR3 amino acids: CASSRDRAIQGYTF. DNA of the CDR3: TGTGCCAGCAGTCGGGACAGGGCAATACAGGGCTACACCTTC.

The J gene is TRBJ2-1, the V gene TRBV5-1, with D hard to call. The CDR3 runs 12 residues. V was clipped by 5 bases and J by 9 bases, with 12 bases between them. Germline V CDR1 and CDR2: SGHRS, YFSETQ. The CDR3 protein is CASRTEIGEQFF. CDR3 sequence (DNA): TGCGCCAGCAGAACAGAAATCGGTGAGCAGTTCTTC.

The chain employs TRBV21-1 and TRBJ2-1; the D call TRBD1 from the table was never checked on the DNA. TRBV21-1 represents a pseudogene. This CDR3 has 16 amino acids. CDR3 DNA sequence: TGTGCCAGCAGCAAAGAGACAGGGGGACCCTACAATGAGCAGTTCTTC. Its translation is CASSKETGGPYNEQFF.

The chain joins TRBV5-1 to TRBJ2-3; the match to TRBD2 covers 7 bases. CDR1 and CDR2 (germline): SGHRS, YFSETQ. The V segment lost 5 bases and the J segment 1 base; nucleotides outside the gene matches: 7. The CDR3 extends over 15 amino acids. The CDR3: CASRVAGVRTDTQYF. CDR3 DNA sequence: TGCGCCAGCAGGGTGGCGGGGGTCCGCACAGATACGCAGTATTTT.

The chain has TRBV7-3 and TRBJ2-2, with D unclear. V shed 0 bases and J shed 2 bases, with 10 bases lying between them. This CDR3 has 16 amino acids. The germline CDR1 and CDR2 sequences are SGHTA and FQGTGA. The CDR3, as DNA: TGTGCCAGCAGCTTAACGGGCCGTCGAAACACCGGGGAGCTGTTTTTT. Its translation is CASSLTGRRNTGELFF.

The chain uses TRBV25-1 and TRBJ1-2; D remains unclear. From germline, CDR1 is MGHDK and CDR2 SYGVNS. This CDR3 is built from 12 residues. Between the trimmed V and J ends, which lost 7 bases and 4 bases, there was a span of 10 bases. CDR3 sequence (DNA): TGTGCCAGCATGAGGGTCGGCTATGGCTACACCTTC. It yields the protein CASMRVGYGYTF.

The V call is TRBV28, the J call TRBJ2-2; D perhaps matches TRBD2 (7 bases). The CDR3 covers 14 residues. V lost 10 bases to trimming and J lost 4 bases, with 16 bases between them. The germline gives CDR1 MDHEN, CDR2 SYDVKM. The CDR3 sequence: CATEGGAGTGELFF. The CDR3, as DNA: TGTGCCACCGAGGGGGGGGCCGGCACCGGGGAGCTGTTTTTT.

The rearrangement joins TRBV18 to TRBJ1-1, with 8 positions matching TRBD1. CDR1 and CDR2 from the germline V gene are KGHSH and LQKENI. V lost 1 base, J lost 3 bases, and 4 bases stayed unmatched. The length of the CDR3 is 15 residues. CDR3 loop: CASSPRTGPYTEAFF. The CDR3 nucleotides are TGTGCCAGCTCACCACGGACAGGGCCATACACTGAAGCTTTCTTT.

J is TRBJ1-4 and V is TRBV19; weak D call: TRBD1 (6 bases). Germline CDR1 and CDR2: LNHDA and SQIVND (reference sequence). CDR3 length: 16 residues. The V gene lost 4 bases and the J gene lost 7 bases, with 19 bases spanning the gap. The CDR3 sequence is CASSTGSTGIGEKLFF. CDR3 sequence (DNA): TGTGCCAGTAGTACGGGGTCAACAGGGATCGGTGAAAAACTGTTTTTT.

V is TRBV9 and J is TRBJ2-3, with 12 bases lining up with TRBD2. The germline CDR1 and CDR2 sequences are SGDLS and YYNGEE. The CDR3 runs to 18 residues. Trimming took 0 bases from V and 2 from J; bases not matched to a gene: 7. In nucleotides, the CDR3 is TGTGCCAGCAGCGTAGGTCTAGCGGGGGGGGAAATCACAGATACGCAGTATTTT. It specifies CASSVGLAGGEITDTQYF.

The rearrangement joins TRBV6-1 to TRBJ1-2, with D possibly TRBD1 on 5 matching bases. V was clipped by 10 bases and J by 7 bases, with 25 bases between them. Germline V lookup: CDR1 MNHNS, CDR2 SASEGT. CDR3 length: 15 amino acids. CDR3 nucleotide sequence: TGTGCCACCTACTACCCGGGACGGGGGATTTTTGGCTACACCTTC. It specifies CATYYPGRGIFGYTF.

This clone came up once. A read error may produce the germline difference seen at one junction end. The CDR3 loop is CASSISTGTQYF. DNA of the CDR3: TGTGCCAGCAGCATAAGCACAGGTACGCAGTATTTT. This rearrangement joins TRBV9 to TRBJ2-3; tentative D call: TRBD1 (5 bases). The germline gives CDR1 SGDLS, CDR2 YYNGEE. The CDR3 is 12 residues long.

The genes are TRBV5-1 and TRBJ1-6, with D hard to call. Germline CDR1 SGHRS, CDR2 YFSETQ. V dropped 1 base and J dropped 7 bases, with 15 bases sitting between them. The CDR3 is 16 amino acids. In DNA form, the CDR3 reads TGCGCCAGCAGCTTGACGTCTTGGGCAGAAAATTCACCCCTCCACTTT. Translated, it gives CASSLTSWAENSPLHF.

This chain joins TRBV6-6 and TRBJ1-3; tentatively, D is TRBD1 (5 bases). V lost 0 bases, J lost 0 bases, and 9 bases lay in between. From germline, CDR1 is MNHNY and CDR2 SVGAGI (reference sequence). CDR3 length: 16 amino acids. The CDR3 coding sequence is TGTGCCAGCAGTTACTCGAACAGGTTCTCTGGAAACACCATATATTTT. Translated: CASSYSNRFSGNTIYF.

The V and J genes are TRBV19 and TRBJ2-2; 9 nucleotides align to TRBD1. The junction had 9 bases not matched to a gene; V was cut back by 0 bases and J by 7 bases. CDR1 is LNHDA, CDR2 SQIVND, per germline (reference sequence). The CDR3 length is 17 residues. The CDR3 spells CASSIDLWDRADGELFF. CDR3 nucleotide sequence: TGTGCCAGTAGTATAGATCTATGGGACAGGGCCGACGGGGAGCTGTTTTTT.

The chain combines TRBV18 with TRBJ1-2, with a possible D match to TRBD1 (6 bases). The germline V and J ends were trimmed by 2 bases and 6 bases, with 7 bases remaining between them. From germline, CDR1 is KGHSH and CDR2 LQKENI. This CDR3 contains 12 residues. This CDR3 reads CASSPGGHGYTF. The CDR3 DNA reads as TGTGCCAGCTCACCAGGGGGCCATGGCTACACCTTC.

CDR3 loop: CASSLSPGMSSYNEQFF. The DNA for the CDR3 is TGTGCCAGCAGCTTATCCCCGGGAATGAGCTCCTACAATGAGCAGTTCTTC. The V call is TRBV7-2, the J call TRBJ2-1; D possibly corresponds to TRBD2 (5 bases). The germline V gene encodes CDR1 SGHTA and CDR2 FQGNSA. V lost 2 bases to trimming and J lost 0 bases, with 14 bases between them. CDR3 length equals 17 residues.

The chain couples TRBV11-3 to TRBJ1-2; D uncertain. The CDR3 covers 13 residues. Trimming shortened V by 1 base and J by 4 bases, and 7 bases separated the two germline ends. Germline assignment: CDR1 SGHNT and CDR2 YENEEA. The CDR3, as DNA: TGTGCCAGCAGCTTAGGGGAGCCCTATGGCTACACCTTC. The encoded protein is CASSLGEPYGYTF. Variable domain in full (rest from reference TRBV11-3 and TRBJ1-2): EAGVVQSPRYKIIEKKQPVAFWCNPISGHNTLYWYLQNLGQGPELLIRYENEEAVDDSQLPKDRFSAERLKGVDSTLKIQPAELGDSAVYLCASSLGEPYGYTFGSGTRLTVV.

This clone was detected only a few times. V gene TRBV5-4 combines with J gene TRBJ2-5; the D gene is possibly TRBD2 (5 bases). CDR3 length: 13 amino acids. CDR1 is SGHNT, CDR2 YYREEE, per germline (reference sequence). Trimming pared 5 bases from V and 4 bases from J, leaving 12 bases between. The CDR3 region has the DNA TGTGCCAGCAGTTCCGGGATGACAGAGACCCAGTACTTC. Its translation is CASSSGMTETQYF.

This chain links TRBV11-3 with TRBJ2-5; 10 bases fit TRBD2. Per the germline V gene, CDR1 is SGHNT and CDR2 is YENEEA. The V and J ends lost 1 base and 1 base, in that order; junction bases with no gene match: 9. The CDR3 is made up of 18 amino acids. CDR3 region: CASSLGERGGHFQETQYF. The CDR3 nucleotides are TGTGCCAGCAGCTTAGGGGAGCGGGGGGGCCACTTCCAAGAGACCCAGTACTTC.

This clone was observed once. As DNA, the CDR3 is TGTGCCAGCAGCACCGGACTAGCGGGGAACACCGGGGAGCTGTTTTTT. This encodes CASSTGLAGNTGELFF. J is TRBJ2-2 and V is TRBV5-4; 11 nucleotides line up with TRBD2. Germline V gives CDR1 SGHNT, CDR2 YYREEE (reference sequence). Unmatched junction bases numbered 3, after V lost 4 bases and J lost 1 base. This CDR3 is 16 amino acids long. The full variable domain, its missing parts supplied by reference TRBV5-4 and TRBJ2-2, is ETGVTQSPTHLIKTRGQQVTLRCSSQSGHNTVSWYQQALGQGPQFIFQYYREEENGRGNFPPRFSGLQFPNYSSELNVNALELDDSALYLCASSTGLAGNTGELFFGEGSRLTVL.

This clone was observed a single time. The chain has TRBV27 and TRBJ1-2; tentative D call: TRBD1 (5 bases). The CDR3 is 13 amino acids. CDR1 is MNHEY, CDR2 SMNVEV, per germline (reference sequence). Trimming left V 6 bases short and J 7 bases short, with 15 bases between. The CDR3 DNA sequence: TGTGCCAGCAGCGGACGTCCCGGGGGTGGCTACACCTTC. Protein: CASSGRPGGGYTF.